Following are 28 T cell receptor beta chains from one sample sequenced in a study of blood T cell repertoires in COVID-19. The table came from immunoSEQ multiplex PCR; TCRdb's copy has only in-frame clones and leaves some out. The table lists roughly 140,000 clones, about nine tenths of them singletons, with over 9.5% in the top ten. The sample was peripheral blood. Receptor source: a man in his forties or fifties with active or convalescent COVID-19.

V gene TRBV25-1 combines with J gene TRBJ1-5; the match to TRBD1 covers 8 bases. After removal of 10 bases from V and 4 bases from J, the junction contained 6 bases not matched to a gene. Germline assignment: CDR1 MGHDK and CDR2 SYGVNS. The CDR3 has 13 amino acids. The CDR3 region has the DNA TGTGCCACACAGGGGGGTTTTAATCAGCCCCAGCATTTT. Translated, it gives CATQGGFNQPQHF.

This chain connects TRBV18 to TRBJ2-5, with 10 bases matching TRBD2. The CDR3 runs 16 residues. Germline V gene data show CDR1 as KGHSH and CDR2 as LQKENI. Trimming took 2 bases from V and 6 from J; bases not matched to a gene: 9. CDR3 in amino acids: CASSPIPAGGEKTQYF. For the CDR3, the DNA is TGTGCCAGCTCACCAATCCCAGCGGGAGGGGAAAAGACCCAGTACTTC.

A word on this clone: Additional DNA sequences in this sample encode the identical CDR3. The J gene is TRBJ1-5, the V gene TRBV6-5, with a possible D match to TRBD1 (6 bases). The V end lost 6 bases, the J end lost 2 bases, and 8 bases lay between the germline ends. Germline-derived CDR1 and CDR2 are MNHEY and SVGAGI. The CDR3 covers 13 residues. The CDR3 nucleotides read TGTGCCAGCAGCAACAGGGGCAATCAGCCCCAGCATTTT. This codes for CASSNRGNQPQHF.

In DNA, the CDR3 is TGTGCCAGCAGTTTAAAGGACAGTCCTTTTTATGGCTACACCTTC. Amino acids: CASSLKDSPFYGYTF. The chain uses TRBV27 and TRBJ1-2, with TRBD1 as a possible D gene (6 bases). Per the germline V gene, CDR1 is MNHEY and CDR2 is SMNVEV (reference sequence). This CDR3 is 15 amino acids long. The V gene lost 2 bases and the J gene lost 5 bases, with 15 bases spanning the gap.

As regards this clone: This sample also contains other DNA sequences that code for the same CDR3. CDR3 sequence reads: CASSYSSPRDTQYF. DNA of the CDR3: TGTGCCAGCAGTTACTCATCGCCGCGTGATACGCAGTATTTT. The chain is built from TRBV6-6 and TRBJ2-3; D not certain. Trimming pared 0 bases from V and 6 bases from J, leaving 10 bases between. Germline V gene sequence: CDR1 MNHNY, CDR2 SVGAGI (reference sequence). This CDR3 has 14 residues.

The chain joins TRBV9 to TRBJ1-2, with D possibly matching TRBD1 (5 bases). The germline V gene encodes CDR1 SGDLS and CDR2 YYNGEE. V was trimmed by 0 bases and J by 7 bases, leaving 16 bases between them. This CDR3 comprises 15 residues. Written as DNA, the CDR3 is TGTGCCAGCAGCGTAGGTCAGAAGGGGCTTGGTGGCTACACCTTC. This sequence encodes CASSVGQKGLGGYTF.

The chain employs TRBV28 and TRBJ2-7; TRBD2 matches 8 bases. Germline loops: CDR1 MDHEN, CDR2 SYDVKM. V shed 3 bases, J shed 1 base, and the junction held 8 bases outside the gene matches. The CDR3 consists of 16 residues. The CDR3 loop is CASSLRAGVISYEQYF. The CDR3 nucleotides are TGTGCCAGCAGTTTGAGAGCGGGGGTAATTTCCTACGAGCAGTACTTC.

In its sample, this clone was seen once. The chain links TRBV5-1 to TRBJ2-5; D is perhaps TRBD2 (6 bases). The CDR3 is 13 amino acids. V lost 4 bases and J lost 2, with 9 bases in between. Germline CDR1 SGHRS, CDR2 YFSETQ. CDR3 amino acids: CASSTLAQETQYF. The CDR3 DNA reads as TGCGCCAGCAGCACCCTAGCGCAAGAGACCCAGTACTTC.

This clone occurred once. The chain combines TRBV12-2 with TRBJ2-5; no check of the table's D call, TRBD2, against the DNA was made. TRBV12-2 is described as a pseudogene. CDR3 length: 16 residues. CDR3 DNA sequence: TGTGCAAGTCGCTTAGGGGGGGAGCGGCTCGGGGAGACCCAGTACTTC. Translated, it gives CASRLGGERLGETQYF.

V is TRBV2 and J is TRBJ2-4, with 11 bases that match TRBD2. CDR1 is SNHLY, CDR2 FYNNEI, per germline. Trimming at V came to 7 bases and at J to 0 bases, leaving 8 bases not matched to a gene. The CDR3 loop spans 17 amino acids. CDR3 sequence (DNA): TGTGCCAGCACGGAGGCGGGACTAGCGGTAGCCAAAAACATTCAGTACTTC. Translation gives CASTEAGLAVAKNIQYF.

This clone came up once. The J gene is TRBJ2-3, the V gene TRBV11-2; 12 bases match TRBD2. Germline loops: CDR1 SGHAT, CDR2 FQNNGV. The ends lost 5 bases at V and 15 bases at J; junction bases unmatched: 12. The length of the CDR3 is 14 residues. The CDR3, as DNA: TGTGCCAGCAGCCAGGGGGCTAGCGGGAGGGCCTTTTATTTT. Protein: CASSQGASGRAFYF.

V is TRBV3-1 (or the pseudogene TRBV3-2) and J is TRBJ2-1, with TRBD2 matching over 10 bases. V shed 4 bases, J shed 6 bases, and the junction held 12 bases outside the gene matches. The length of the CDR3 is 17 residues. Germline CDR1 reads LGHDT; CDR2 reads YNNKEL (reference sequence). The CDR3: CASSLQDGLAGANEQFF. The CDR3 nucleotides read TGTGCCAGCAGCCTGCAAGACGGGCTAGCGGGGGCCAATGAGCAGTTCTTC.

The chain recombines TRBV6-1 with TRBJ1-4; 9 positions agree with TRBD1. V shed 2 bases, J shed 3 bases, and the junction held 7 bases outside the gene matches. The CDR3 runs to 17 residues. Germline lookup yields CDR1 MNHNS and CDR2 SASEGT. The CDR3 DNA is TGTGCCAGCAGTGAAAAATTCGGGACAGGGTCTAATGAAAAACTGTTTTTT. It codes for CASSEKFGTGSNEKLFF.

This clone occurred a few times. This chain uses TRBV2 with TRBJ1-5; TRBD1 matches at 10 bases. CDR1 and CDR2 (germline): SNHLY, FYNNEI. The CDR3 has 16 amino acids. Germline trimming cut 11 bases from V and 6 bases from J; bases unmatched to any gene: 16. In nucleotides, the CDR3 is TGTGCCTGTATGGGGTCGACAGGGGGCGCGGGTCAGCCCCAGCATTTT. This encodes CACMGSTGGAGQPQHF.

The chain is built from TRBV28 and TRBJ1-5; 9 bases map to TRBD1. The CDR3 runs 14 residues. With V trimmed by 4 bases and J by 3 bases, 1 base remained unmatched. CDR1 and CDR2 (germline): MDHEN, SYDVKM. The CDR3 sequence: CASSWDRDNQPQHF. In DNA, the CDR3 is TGTGCCAGCAGTTGGGACAGGGACAATCAGCCCCAGCATTTT.

The chain carries TRBV6-5 and TRBJ1-6, with 11 bases that match TRBD1. Germline lookup yields CDR1 MNHEY and CDR2 SVGAGI. J was trimmed by 5 bases and V by 5 bases; bases with no gene match: 2. This CDR3 region has 15 residues. The CDR3, as DNA: TGTGCCAGCAGTCGGACAGGGGGCAATAATTCACCCCTCCACTTT. It is translated as CASSRTGGNNSPLHF.

The chain uses TRBV10-3 and TRBJ2-1, with TRBD2 matching 7 bases. Trimming at V came to 8 bases and at J to 2 bases, leaving 6 bases not matched to a gene. CDR1 and CDR2 from the germline V gene are ENHRY and SYGVKD. The CDR3 extends over 14 amino acids. In nucleotides, the CDR3 is TGTGCCATCGCGGCGGGAGAGGCCTACAATGAGCAGTTCTTC. This codes for CAIAAGEAYNEQFF.

The rearrangement uses TRBV11-2 and TRBJ2-7, with TRBD2 matching over 14 bases. CDR1 is SGHAT, CDR2 FQNNGV, per germline. Trimming removed 4 bases from V and 3 bases from J; junction bases left unmatched: 2. The CDR3 runs to 15 residues. The DNA of the CDR3 is TGTGCCAGCAGCTGGACTAGCGGGAGGCTCTACGAGCAGTACTTC. Translated: CASSWTSGRLYEQYF.

This rearrangement joins TRBV6-5 to TRBJ1-6; 7 positions match TRBD1. Trimming at V came to 0 bases and at J to 9 bases, leaving 5 bases not matched to a gene. Germline V CDR1 and CDR2: MNHEY, SVGAGI. The CDR3 spans 15 residues. CDR3 sequence (DNA): TGTGCCAGCAGTTACTCAGGGGCAGGGGGTTCACCCCTCCACTTT. It translates to CASSYSGAGGSPLHF.

This clone came up once. The V and J genes are TRBV9 and TRBJ2-3; 16 bases agree with TRBD2. Germline V gives CDR1 SGDLS, CDR2 YYNGEE. The CDR3 has 18 amino acids. After removal of 3 bases from V and 1 base from J, the junction contained 5 bases not matched to a gene. The CDR3 DNA sequence: TGTGCCAGCAGCGAGGGGACTAGCGGGAGGGCAGGCACAGATACGCAGTATTTT. It yields the protein CASSEGTSGRAGTDTQYF.

The chain is built from TRBV5-1 and TRBJ1-1; TRBD1 matches 7 bases. CDR1 is SGHRS and CDR2 is YFSETQ in the germline V gene. The CDR3 has 15 amino acids. V was pared by 3 bases and J by 5 bases, with 10 bases of the junction left unmatched. The CDR3 DNA reads as TGCGCCAGCAGCTCTCTCAGGACAGGCCGGACTGAAGCTTTCTTT. This translates into CASSSLRTGRTEAFF.

The J gene is TRBJ2-6, the V gene TRBV11-2, with D maybe TRBD2 (6 bases). Germline lookup yields CDR1 SGHAT and CDR2 FQNNGV. This CDR3 has 16 amino acids. The ends were cut back, 5 bases at V and 4 bases at J, with 15 bases in the middle. The CDR3, as DNA: TGTGCCAGCAGCGCTGGGGGGAGCCGGGGGGCCAACGTCCTGACTTTC. Protein: CASSAGGSRGANVLTF.

The rearrangement uses TRBV9 and TRBJ2-1, with a weak D call TRBD1 (5 bases). Trimming left V 0 bases short and J 5 bases short, with 12 bases between. The length of the CDR3 is 15 residues. Per the germline V gene, CDR1 is SGDLS and CDR2 is YYNGEE. The CDR3 loop is CASSVAGPRDNEQFF. The DNA of the CDR3 is TGTGCCAGCAGCGTAGCCGGGCCCAGGGACAATGAGCAGTTCTTC.

The chain carries TRBV12-2 and TRBJ2-7; the table's D call, TRBD2, has no DNA check behind it. TRBV12-2 is given as a pseudogene. The CDR3 is made up of 16 amino acids. CDR3 sequence: CASRFSTSGSSYEQYF. CDR3 in DNA: TGTGCAAGTCGCTTCAGTACTAGCGGGAGCTCCTACGAGCAGTACTTC.

The J gene is TRBJ1-1, the V gene TRBV6-5, with 8 bases matching TRBD1. The CDR3 contains 12 residues. V was pared by 2 bases and J by 10 bases, with 3 bases of the junction left unmatched. CDR1 MNHEY and CDR2 SVGAGI come from the germline V gene. The CDR3 DNA reads as TGTGCCAGCAGTTACCTTCAGGGGGCAGCTTTCTTT. It translates to CASSYLQGAAFF.

This clone was counted once. The genes are TRBV7-3 and TRBJ1-6; no clear D gene. The CDR3 runs 15 residues. Germline assignment: CDR1 SGHTA and CDR2 FQGTGA. Trimming took 0 bases from V and 6 from J, leaving 9 bases between them. The CDR3 DNA sequence: TGTGCCAGCAGCTTAACTGGTCCCGGTAATTCACCCCTCCACTTT. Amino acid sequence: CASSLTGPGNSPLHF. Full variable domain (remainder filled in from reference TRBV7-3 and TRBJ1-6): GAGVSQTPSNKVTEKGKYVELRCDPISGHTALYWYRQSLGQGPEFLIYFQGTGAADDSGLPNDRFFAVRPEGSVSTLKIQRTERGDSAVYLCASSLTGPGNSPLHFGNGTRLTVT.

This clone was observed a few times. This chain connects TRBV6-1 to TRBJ2-7; TRBD2 agrees at 8 bases. Per germline, CDR1 MNHNS and CDR2 SASEGT. Germline trimming cut 2 bases from V and 2 bases from J; bases unmatched to any gene: 11. This CDR3 comprises 17 residues. In DNA, the CDR3 is TGTGCCAGCAGTGAACCGCTCCGCGGGAGGATAGCCTACGAGCAGTACTTC. It specifies CASSEPLRGRIAYEQYF.

With regard to this clone: The junction does not match germline at one end; this may be a read error. This chain links TRBV28 with TRBJ1-5; TRBD1 matches 9 bases. The germline V gene has CDR1 MDHEN and CDR2 SYDVKM. This CDR3 region has 15 residues. As DNA, the CDR3 is TGTGCCAGCAGTTCGGCCACAGGGGGCAAACAGCCCCAGCATTTT. Translated, it gives CASSSATGGKQPQHF.